The 4 T cell receptor beta chains below were found in one sample sequenced in a study of shared clonotypes between healthy human individuals. Data came from immunoSEQ multiplex PCR; TCRdb stores just in-frame clones and leaves some out. The sample holds under 850,000 clones; approximately 72% are singletons and the top ten take approximately 1.8%. Input material: memory CD4+ T cells sorted from blood. As to subset: CD45RA-negative fraction. All receptors derive from a woman aged 30 to 39 in good health.

CDR3 sequence (DNA): TGTGCCAGCAGTATCAGGGTTCAAGAGACCCAGTACTTC. Translating gives CASSIRVQETQYF. The chain has TRBV6-5 and TRBJ2-5, with D possibly being TRBD1 (5 bases). Germline CDR1 is MNHEY and CDR2 is SVGAGI. The V and J ends lost 5 bases and 2 bases respectively, with 9 bases between them. This CDR3 contains 13 residues.

The table lists this clone with a few counts. This chain links TRBV6-1 with TRBJ2-6; TRBD1 is a possible D gene (5 bases). The germline V gene encodes CDR1 MNHNS and CDR2 SASEGT. The CDR3 extends over 13 amino acids. V lost 7 bases and J lost 4, with 8 bases in between. CDR3 DNA sequence: TGTGCCAGCACAGGGCGGGGGGCCAACGTCCTGACTTTC. This sequence encodes CASTGRGANVLTF.

The chain carries TRBV10-1 and TRBJ2-7; 7 bases agree with TRBD1. The CDR3 sequence is 15 residues long. From germline, CDR1 is WNHNN and CDR2 SYGVQD (reference sequence). Trimming took 4 bases from V and 1 from J; bases not matched to a gene: 7. The CDR3 region is CASSATGDGSYEQYF. The CDR3 nucleotides read TGCGCCAGCAGTGCTACAGGGGATGGATCCTACGAGCAGTACTTC.

V is TRBV6-5 and J is TRBJ2-7; a weak D match, TRBD1 (6 bases). This CDR3 has 14 residues. CDR1 is MNHEY and CDR2 is SVGAGI in the germline V gene. Between the trimmed V and J ends, which lost 5 bases and 3 bases, there was a span of 14 bases. The CDR3 nucleotides are TGTGCCAGCAGTGGTCGGACAGAGAGCTACGAGCAGTACTTC. This sequence encodes CASSGRTESYEQYF.